The 5 T cell receptor beta chains below come from one sample, sequenced in a study of cytomegalovirus exposure and HLA in healthy donors. In the PCR, 60 Vbeta and 13 Jbeta primers were used. Only in-frame clones appear in the TCRdb table, and some are missing; sequencing was by immunoSEQ multiplex PCR. The table has under 200,000 clones, 60% to 85% seen once. Source material: PBMCs. The receptors stem from a man aged 35-49 years in good health and CMV-seronegative.

This chain connects TRBV2 to TRBJ2-7; D is unclear. There are 14 residues in the CDR3. Germline V gene sequence: CDR1 SNHLY, CDR2 FYNNEI. V dropped 6 bases and J dropped 1 base, with 13 bases sitting between them. CDR3 DNA: TGTGCCAGCAGCACATCGGGTGGGTCCTACGAGCAGTACTTC. Translating gives CASSTSGGSYEQYF.

The J gene is TRBJ1-1, the V gene TRBV7-9; 8 bases match TRBD1. CDR1 and CDR2 (germline): SEHNR, FQNEAQ (reference sequence). The J segment lost 6 bases and the V segment lost 4 bases, leaving 7 bases of the junction unmatched. The CDR3 is made up of 14 amino acids. The CDR3 DNA reads as TGTGCCAGCAGCTCCAGACAGGGGTCTTCTGAAGCTTTCTTT. Translating it yields CASSSRQGSSEAFF.

The chain has TRBV7-8 and TRBJ1-5; no definite D call. Trimming left V 4 bases short and J 6 bases short, with 13 bases between. This CDR3 region has 14 residues. CDR1 is SGHVS and CDR2 is FQNEAQ in the germline V gene. The CDR3 region is CASSYVTFGQPQHF. For the CDR3, the DNA is TGTGCCAGCAGCTACGTCACGTTCGGTCAGCCCCAGCATTTT.

The rearrangement links TRBV6-6 to TRBJ2-7, with no clear D. Germline V gene data show CDR1 as MNHNY and CDR2 as SVGAGI (reference sequence). V gave up 5 bases and J gave up 7 bases, with 24 bases separating them. CDR3 length: 16 residues. This CDR3 reads CASSGIGVTKSFEQYF. The CDR3 DNA is TGTGCCAGCAGTGGCATCGGAGTAACCAAGTCGTTTGAGCAGTACTTC.

The V call is TRBV6-1, the J call TRBJ2-5; 7 positions match TRBD1. CDR3 length: 15 amino acids. J was trimmed by 4 bases and V by 5 bases; bases with no gene match: 10. Germline V lookup: CDR1 MNHNS, CDR2 SASEGT. CDR3 nucleotide sequence: TGTGCCAGCAGTCCCTCCACGGCAGGGGGAGAGACCCAGTACTTC. The encoded protein is CASSPSTAGGETQYF.